This T cell receptor (beta chain) was sequenced during a study of blood T cell repertoires in COVID-19. Clinical history as reported by participants underpinned cohort assignment. Donors in Cohort 3 who had recovered were those with two negative PCRs, healthcare professional clearance, or resolution of their symptoms. The CDR3 contains 14 residues. Germline lookup yields CDR1 MNHEY and CDR2 SMNVEV (reference sequence). V trimming: 5 bases; J trimming: 4 bases; junction bases outside the gene matches: 6. The repertoire was sequenced with immunoSEQ multiplex PCR; TCRdb's copy has only in-frame clones and lacks some. The table lists under 200,000 clones, over 75% of them singletons.

Specimen: PBMCs or T cells enriched from blood (not recorded which). The chain employs TRBV27 and TRBJ2-7; 9 nucleotides align to TRBD1. This clonotype was sampled from a man aged 45-60 years who had recovered from COVID-19. The CDR3, as DNA: TGTGCCAGCAGTCCCTGGACAGGGGCGTACGAGCAGTACTTC. This sequence encodes CASSPWTGAYEQYF.